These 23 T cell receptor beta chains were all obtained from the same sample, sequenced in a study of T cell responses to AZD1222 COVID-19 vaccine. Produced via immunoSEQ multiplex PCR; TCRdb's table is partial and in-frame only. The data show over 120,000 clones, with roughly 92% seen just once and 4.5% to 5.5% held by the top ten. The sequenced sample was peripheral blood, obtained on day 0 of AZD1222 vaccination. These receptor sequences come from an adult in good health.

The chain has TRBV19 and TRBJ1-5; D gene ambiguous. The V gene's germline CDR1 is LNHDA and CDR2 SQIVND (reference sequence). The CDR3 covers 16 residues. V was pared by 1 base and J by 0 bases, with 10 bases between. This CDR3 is CASSIGALYSNQPQHF. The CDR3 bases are TGTGCCAGTAGTATAGGGGCACTCTATAGCAATCAGCCCCAGCATTTT.

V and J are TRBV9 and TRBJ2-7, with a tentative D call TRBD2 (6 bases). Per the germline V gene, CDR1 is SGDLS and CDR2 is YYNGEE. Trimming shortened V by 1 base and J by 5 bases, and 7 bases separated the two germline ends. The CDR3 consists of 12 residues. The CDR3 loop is CASSVTGDEQYF. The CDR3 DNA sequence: TGTGCCAGCAGCGTAACGGGGGACGAGCAGTACTTC.

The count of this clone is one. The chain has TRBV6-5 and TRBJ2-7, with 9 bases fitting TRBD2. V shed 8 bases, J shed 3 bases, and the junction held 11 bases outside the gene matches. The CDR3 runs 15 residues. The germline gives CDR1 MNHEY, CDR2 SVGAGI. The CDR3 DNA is TGTGCCAGCTTAGAGAGGCGGGAGGGCCTCTACGAGCAGTACTTC. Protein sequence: CASLERREGLYEQYF.

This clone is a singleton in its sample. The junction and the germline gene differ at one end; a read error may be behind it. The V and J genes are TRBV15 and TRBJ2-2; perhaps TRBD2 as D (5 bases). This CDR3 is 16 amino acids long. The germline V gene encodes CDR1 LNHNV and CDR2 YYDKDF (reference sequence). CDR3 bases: TGTGCCACCAGCGGAGAACTTGGGAGATTGGCCGGGGAGCTGTTTTTT. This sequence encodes CATSGELGRLAGELFF.

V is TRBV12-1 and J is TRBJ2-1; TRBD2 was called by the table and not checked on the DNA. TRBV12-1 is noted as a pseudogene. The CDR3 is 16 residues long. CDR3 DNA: TGTGCCAGCAGCTTCAATAGCGGGGCCTCCGGGAATGAGCAGTTCTTC. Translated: CASSFNSGASGNEQFF.

The CDR3 bases are TGTGCCAGCAGCTTAAAACGTCGGGCCTACGAGCAGTACTTC. Its protein product is CASSLKRRAYEQYF. The V and J genes are TRBV13 and TRBJ2-7; D remains ambiguous. Looked up from germline, CDR1 is PRHDT and CDR2 is FYEKMQ (reference sequence). The CDR3 is 14 residues long. V was pared by 2 bases and J by 2 bases, with 10 bases between.

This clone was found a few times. The CDR3 here is CASSVEPADNSPLHF. In nucleotides, the CDR3 is TGTGCCAGCAGCGTAGAGCCGGCCGATAATTCACCCCTCCACTTT. The J gene is TRBJ1-6, the V gene TRBV9; no clear D. CDR1 and CDR2 from the germline V gene are SGDLS and YYNGEE. The CDR3 is 15 residues long. V was trimmed by 0 bases and J by 5 bases, leaving 9 bases between them.

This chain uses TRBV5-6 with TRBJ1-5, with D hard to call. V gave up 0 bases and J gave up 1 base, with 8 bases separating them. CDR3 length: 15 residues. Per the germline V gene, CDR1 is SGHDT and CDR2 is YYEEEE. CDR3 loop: CASSLGHKSNQPQHF. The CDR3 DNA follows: TGTGCCAGCAGCTTGGGACACAAAAGCAATCAGCCCCAGCATTTT.

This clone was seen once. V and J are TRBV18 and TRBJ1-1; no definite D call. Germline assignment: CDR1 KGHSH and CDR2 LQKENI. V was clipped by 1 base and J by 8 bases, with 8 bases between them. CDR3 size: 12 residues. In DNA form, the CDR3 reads TGTGCCAGCTCACCACGGGGTGGGGAAGCTTTCTTT. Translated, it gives CASSPRGGEAFF.

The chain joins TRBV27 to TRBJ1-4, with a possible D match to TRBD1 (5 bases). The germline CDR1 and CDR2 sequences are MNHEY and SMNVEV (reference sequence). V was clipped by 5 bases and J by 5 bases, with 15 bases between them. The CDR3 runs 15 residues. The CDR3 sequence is CASSDLGDANEKLFF. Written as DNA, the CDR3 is TGTGCCAGCAGTGACCTAGGGGACGCAAATGAAAAACTGTTTTTT. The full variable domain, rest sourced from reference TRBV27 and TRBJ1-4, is EAQVTQNPRYLITVTGKKLTVTCSQNMNHEYMSWYRQDPGLGLRQIYYSMNVEVTDKGDVPEGYKVSRKEKRNFPLILESPSPNQTSLYFCASSDLGDANEKLFFGSGTQLSVL.

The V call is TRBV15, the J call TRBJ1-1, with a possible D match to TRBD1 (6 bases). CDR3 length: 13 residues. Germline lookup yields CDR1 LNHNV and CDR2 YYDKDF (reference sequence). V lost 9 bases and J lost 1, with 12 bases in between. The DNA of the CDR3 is TGTGCCACTGGGGGGACAACGAACACTGAAGCTTTCTTT. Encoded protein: CATGGTTNTEAFF.

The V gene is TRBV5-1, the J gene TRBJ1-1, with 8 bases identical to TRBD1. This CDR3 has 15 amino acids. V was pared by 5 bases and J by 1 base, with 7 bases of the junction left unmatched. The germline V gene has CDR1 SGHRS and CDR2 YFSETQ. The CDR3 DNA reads TGCGCCAGCAGTGACGGGACAGGAACGAACACTGAAGCTTTCTTT. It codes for CASSDGTGTNTEAFF.

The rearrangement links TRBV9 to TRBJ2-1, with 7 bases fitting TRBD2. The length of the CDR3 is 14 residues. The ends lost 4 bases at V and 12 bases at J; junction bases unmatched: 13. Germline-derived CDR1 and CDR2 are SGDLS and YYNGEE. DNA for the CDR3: TGTGCCAGCAGCTTAGGGACTACCAATCTTTGGCAGTTCTTC. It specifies CASSLGTTNLWQFF.

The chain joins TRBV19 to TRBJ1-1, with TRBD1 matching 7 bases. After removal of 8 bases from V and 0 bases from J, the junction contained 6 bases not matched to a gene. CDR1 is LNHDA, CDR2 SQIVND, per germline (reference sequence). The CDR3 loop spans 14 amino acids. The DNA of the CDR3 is TGTGCCAGTCGGACAGGCCCCATGAACACTGAAGCTTTCTTT. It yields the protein CASRTGPMNTEAFF.

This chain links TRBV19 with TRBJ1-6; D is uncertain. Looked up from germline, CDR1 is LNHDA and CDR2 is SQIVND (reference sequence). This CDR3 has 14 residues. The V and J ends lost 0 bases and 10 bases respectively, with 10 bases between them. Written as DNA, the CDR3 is TGTGCCAGTAGTATAGATCTTGGAGGGTCACCCCTCCACTTT. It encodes CASSIDLGGSPLHF.

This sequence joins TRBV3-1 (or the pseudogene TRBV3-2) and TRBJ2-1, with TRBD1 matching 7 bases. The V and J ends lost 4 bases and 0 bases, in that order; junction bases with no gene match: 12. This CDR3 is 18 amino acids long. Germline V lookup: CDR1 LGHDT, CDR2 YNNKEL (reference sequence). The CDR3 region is CASSPRVLGGSSYNEQFF. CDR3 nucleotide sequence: TGTGCCAGCAGCCCCCGCGTTCTAGGGGGCAGCTCCTACAATGAGCAGTTCTTC.

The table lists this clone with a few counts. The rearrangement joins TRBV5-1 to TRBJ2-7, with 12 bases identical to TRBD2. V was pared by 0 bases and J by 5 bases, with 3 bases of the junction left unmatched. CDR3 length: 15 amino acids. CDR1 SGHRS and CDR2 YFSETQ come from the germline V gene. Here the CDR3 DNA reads TGCGCCAGCAGCTTGGTTCTAGCGGGAGGGGACGAGCAGTACTTC. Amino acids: CASSLVLAGGDEQYF.

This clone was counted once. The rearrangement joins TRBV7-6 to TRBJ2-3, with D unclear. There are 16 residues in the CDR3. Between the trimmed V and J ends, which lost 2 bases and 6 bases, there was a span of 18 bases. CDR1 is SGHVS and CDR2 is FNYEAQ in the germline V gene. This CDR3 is CASSLLGRWVGDTQYF. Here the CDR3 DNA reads TGTGCCAGCAGCTTACTCGGTCGGTGGGTGGGCGATACGCAGTATTTT.

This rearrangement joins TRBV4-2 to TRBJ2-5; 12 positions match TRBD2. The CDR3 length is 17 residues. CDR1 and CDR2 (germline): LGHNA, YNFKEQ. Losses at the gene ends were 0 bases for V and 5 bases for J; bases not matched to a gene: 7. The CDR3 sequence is CASSQEIGTSGFETQYF. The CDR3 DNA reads TGTGCCAGCAGCCAAGAAATTGGGACTAGCGGGTTTGAGACCCAGTACTTC.

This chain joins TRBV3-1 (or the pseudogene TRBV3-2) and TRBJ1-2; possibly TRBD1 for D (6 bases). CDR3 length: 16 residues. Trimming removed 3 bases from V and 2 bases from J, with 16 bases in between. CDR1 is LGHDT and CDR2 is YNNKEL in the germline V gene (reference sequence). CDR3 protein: CASSHRGSGENYGYTF. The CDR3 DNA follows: TGTGCCAGCAGCCATCGAGGGTCAGGGGAAAACTATGGCTACACCTTC.

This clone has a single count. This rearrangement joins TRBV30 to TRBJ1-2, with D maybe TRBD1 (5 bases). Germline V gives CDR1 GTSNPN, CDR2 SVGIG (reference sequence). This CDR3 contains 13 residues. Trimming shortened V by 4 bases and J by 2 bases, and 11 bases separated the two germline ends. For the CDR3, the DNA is TGTGCCTGGACTCCGGGGCTCAACTATGGCTACACCTTC. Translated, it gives CAWTPGLNYGYTF.

The CDR3 DNA reads TGTGCCAGCAGCTCGAGTCAGGGGGCTATATACGAGCAGTACTTC. It yields the protein CASSSSQGAIYEQYF. The chain links TRBV5-4 to TRBJ2-7; 8 positions agree with TRBD1. V lost 3 bases, J lost 4 bases, and 9 bases stayed unmatched. The length of the CDR3 is 15 residues. Germline assignment: CDR1 SGHNT and CDR2 YYREEE (reference sequence).

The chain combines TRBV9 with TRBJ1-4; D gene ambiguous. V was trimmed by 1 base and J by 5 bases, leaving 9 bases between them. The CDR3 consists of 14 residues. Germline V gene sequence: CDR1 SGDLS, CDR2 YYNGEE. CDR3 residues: CASSVRTENEKLFF. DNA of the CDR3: TGTGCCAGCAGCGTAAGGACCGAGAATGAAAAACTGTTTTTT.